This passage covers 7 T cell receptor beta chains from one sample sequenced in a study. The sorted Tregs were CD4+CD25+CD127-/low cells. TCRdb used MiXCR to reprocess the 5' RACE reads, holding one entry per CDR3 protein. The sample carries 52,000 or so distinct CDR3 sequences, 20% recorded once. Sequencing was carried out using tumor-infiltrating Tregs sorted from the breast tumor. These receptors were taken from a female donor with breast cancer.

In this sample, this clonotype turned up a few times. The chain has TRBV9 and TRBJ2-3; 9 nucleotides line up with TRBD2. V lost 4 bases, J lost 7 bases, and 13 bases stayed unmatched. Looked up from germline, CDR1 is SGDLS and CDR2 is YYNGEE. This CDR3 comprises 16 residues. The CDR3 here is CASSNKGKLAGNTQYF. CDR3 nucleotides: TGTGCCAGCAGCAACAAGGGCAAGCTAGCGGGAAATACGCAGTATTTT.

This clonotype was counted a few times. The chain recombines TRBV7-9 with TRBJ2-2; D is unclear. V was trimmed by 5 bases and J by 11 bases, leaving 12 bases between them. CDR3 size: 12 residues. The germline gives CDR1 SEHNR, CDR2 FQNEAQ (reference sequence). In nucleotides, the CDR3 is TGTGCCAGCAGCCTCAAACCGGGCGAGCTGTTTTTT. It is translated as CASSLKPGELFF.

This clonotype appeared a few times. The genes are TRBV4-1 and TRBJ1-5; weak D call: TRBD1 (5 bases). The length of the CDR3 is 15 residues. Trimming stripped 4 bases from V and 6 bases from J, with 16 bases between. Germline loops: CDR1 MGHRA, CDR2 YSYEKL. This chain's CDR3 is CASSPDNDSPQPQHF. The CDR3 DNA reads TGCGCCAGCAGCCCAGACAACGACAGTCCTCAGCCCCAGCATTTT.

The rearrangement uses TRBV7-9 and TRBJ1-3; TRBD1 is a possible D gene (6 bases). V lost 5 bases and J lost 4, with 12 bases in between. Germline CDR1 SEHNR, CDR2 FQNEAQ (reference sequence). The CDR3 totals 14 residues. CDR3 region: CASSPQGAGNTIYF. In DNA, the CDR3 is TGTGCCAGCAGCCCACAGGGTGCAGGAAACACCATATATTTT. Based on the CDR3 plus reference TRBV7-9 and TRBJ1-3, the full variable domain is DTGVSQNPRHKITKRGQNVTFRCDPISEHNRLYWYRQTLGQGPEFLTYFQNEAQLEKSRLLSDRFSAERPKGSFSTLEIQRTEQGDSAMYLCASSPQGAGNTIYFGEGSWLTVV.

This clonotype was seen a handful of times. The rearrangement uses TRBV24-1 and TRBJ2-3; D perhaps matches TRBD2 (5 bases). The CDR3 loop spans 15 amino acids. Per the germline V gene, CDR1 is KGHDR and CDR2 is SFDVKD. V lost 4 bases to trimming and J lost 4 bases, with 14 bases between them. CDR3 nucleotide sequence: TGTGCCACCAGTGAGGCGGGCGGAACCCCAGATACGCAGTATTTT. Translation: CATSEAGGTPDTQYF.

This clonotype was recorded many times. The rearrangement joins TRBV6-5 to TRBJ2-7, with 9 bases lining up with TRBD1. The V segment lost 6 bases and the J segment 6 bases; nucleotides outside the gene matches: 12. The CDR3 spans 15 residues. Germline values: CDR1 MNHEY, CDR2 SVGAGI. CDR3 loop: CASSSPGTGPFEQYF. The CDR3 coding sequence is TGTGCCAGCAGCTCACCCGGGACAGGGCCTTTCGAGCAGTACTTC.

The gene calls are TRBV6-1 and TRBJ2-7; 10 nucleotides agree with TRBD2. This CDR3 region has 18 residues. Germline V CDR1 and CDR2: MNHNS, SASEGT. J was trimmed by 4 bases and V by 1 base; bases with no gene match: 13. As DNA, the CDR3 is TGTGCCAGCAGTGAAGGTCTTGGGGGTAGCGGGAGGAGGTACGAGCAGTACTTC. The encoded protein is CASSEGLGGSGRRYEQYF.